A selection of T cell receptor beta chains follows, all from one sample in a study of cytomegalovirus exposure and HLA in healthy donors. Generated by immunoSEQ multiplex PCR, the TCRdb table keeps only in-frame clones and is missing some. The sample gives fewer than 200,000 clones, roughly 80% of which show up once; 0.75% to 0.9% is in the top ten. The specimen was PBMCs. These receptors were obtained from a woman between 18 and 30 years old in good health and CMV-seronegative. Each CDR3 is given with its conserved first and last residue. The order of the fields is clone size, D gene, J gene, V gene, CDR3 DNA, CDR3 protein. The D gene is left open where the match is weak. Clone size, where shown, is once, few, many, or a class for clones that have expanded.

>.|.|TRBJ1-2|TRBV4-1
TGCGCCAGCAGCCCAAAACCGGACAGTCGGGGCTACACCTTC
CASSPKPDSRGYTF
>.|.|TRBJ1-1|TRBV28
TGTGCCAGCAGTTACCCCGGGGGGCCCACTGAAGCTTTCTTT
CASSYPGGPTEAFF
>.|.|TRBJ2-7|TRBV9
TGTGCCAGCAGCGTAGAGGGGGGAGGGAAGGACGAGCAGTACTTC
CASSVEGGGKDEQYF
>.|.|TRBJ2-7|TRBV2
TGTGCCAGCAGTGATACCAGGTCCTACGAGCAGTACTTC
CASSDTRSYEQYF
>.|.|TRBJ2-5|TRBV28
TGTGCCAGCAGTTTTGACTCCATTGGTGGGACCCAGTACTTC
CASSFDSIGGTQYF
>.|.|TRBJ1-1|TRBV20-1
TGCAGTGCCCGGAACACTGAAGCTTTCTTT
CSARNTEAFF
>.|.|TRBJ2-5|TRBV2
TGTGCCAGCAGTGAACCTGTGGAGACCCAGTACTTC
CASSEPVETQYF
>.|.|TRBJ1-1|TRBV7-9
TGTTCCAGCAGCTTAGCGACCGGCCGTATGGAGGGAGCTTTCTTT
CSSSLATGRMEGAFF
>.|.|TRBJ1-1|TRBV6-6
TGTGCCAGCAACCCCTCGGGAGGGGGCACTGAAGCTTTCTTT
CASNPSGGGTEAFF
>.|.|TRBJ1-2|TRBV5-4
TGTGCCAGCAGCTTACAGGAAGCTAACTATGGCTACACCTTC
CASSLQEANYGYTF
>.|.|TRBJ1-5|TRBV6-4
TGTGCCAGCAGTGATCGGGGGGGCCCGGACGAGCCCCAGCATTTT
CASSDRGGPDEPQHF
>.|TRBD1|TRBJ1-1|TRBV4-3
TGCGCCAGCAGCCAAGAAAGACAGGGGGCAAGGTTGTACACTGAAGCTTTCTTT
CASSQERQGARLYTEAFF
>.|TRBD1|TRBJ1-1|TRBV4-3
TGCGCCAGCAGCCCGGCCGGGACAGTCGAGGCTTTCTTT
CASSPAGTVEAFF
>.|.|TRBJ1-5|TRBV6-5
TGTGCCAGCAGTTACTCGGAGGGGCGCCAGCCCCAGCATTTT
CASSYSEGRQPQHF
>.|.|TRBJ2-3|TRBV7-8
TGTGCCAGCAGCTTGGAGGGTCGAACAGATACGCAGTATTTT
CASSLEGRTDTQYF
>once|TRBD1|TRBJ2-1|TRBV5-1
TGCGCCAGCAGCTTTCCGGGACAGCCCTACAATGAGCAGTTCTTC
CASSFPGQPYNEQFF
>.|.|TRBJ2-7|TRBV2
TGTGCCAGCACCTCGGCAGGGAACTACGAGCAGTACTTC
CASTSAGNYEQYF
>few|TRBD1|TRBJ1-2|TRBV6-1
TGTGCCAGCAGTGAATCCCAGGGGGCCTATGGCTACACCTTC
CASSESQGAYGYTF
>.|TRBD1|TRBJ2-3|TRBV7-7
TGTGCTAGCAGCCCCACAGGGGGCCCTTATACAGATACGCAGTATTTT
CASSPTGGPYTDTQYF
>once|TRBD2|TRBJ2-3|TRBV19
TGTGCCAGTAGTAACCCCAGACTAGCGGCCACAGATACGCAGTATTTT
CASSNPRLAATDTQYF
>.|TRBD1|TRBJ1-5|TRBV6-5
TGTGCCAGCGGACAGGGGAACAATCAGCCCCAGCATTTT
CASGQGNNQPQHF
>.|TRBD1|TRBJ2-1|TRBV5-6
TGTGCCAGCAGCCGGGCGAGGGACAGCGTTCCCAATGAGCAGTTCTTC
CASSRARDSVPNEQFF
>.|.|TRBJ2-1|TRBV7-3
TGTGCCAGCAGCTTACATCCGAGCTACCTCGACAATGAGCAGTTCTTC
CASSLHPSYLDNEQFF
>.|.|TRBJ2-5|TRBV19
TGTGCCAGTAGCCCGGGGACATCCGAGACCCAGTACTTC
CASSPGTSETQYF
>.|TRBD1|TRBJ2-7|TRBV19
TGTGCCAGTAGTATTCAGGGGGCAAGCTCCTACGAGCAGTACTTC
CASSIQGASSYEQYF
>few|TRBD1|TRBJ1-5|TRBV30
TGTGCCTGGAGTGGGACAGGGGAAAATCAGCCCCAGCATTTT
CAWSGTGENQPQHF
>few|TRBD1|TRBJ1-1|TRBV6-5
TGTGCCAGCAGTGTTGGGACAGAGAACACTGAAGCTTTCTTT
CASSVGTENTEAFF
>.|.|TRBJ2-2|TRBV11-3
.
CASSFSPGGLLPPGSCFF
>.|.|TRBJ2-3|TRBV7-9
TGTGCCAGCAGCCCCGCGAGCGATACGCAGTATTTT
CASSPASDTQYF
>.|.|TRBJ1-1|TRBV5-4
TGTGCCAGCAGCTCGGGCAGGGCGGGGGTCACTGAAGCTTTCTTT
CASSSGRAGVTEAFF
>.|TRBD1|TRBJ1-1|TRBV5-6
TGTGCCAGCAGCAACGGACAGGTGAGGTACACTGAAGCTTTCTTT
CASSNGQVRYTEAFF
>.|TRBD2|TRBJ2-1|TRBV4-3
TGCGCCAGCAGCCAAGACTTAGCGGGAGGGAGTGAGCAGTTCTTC
CASSQDLAGGSEQFF
>once|TRBD1|TRBJ2-7|TRBV5-1
TGCGCCAGCAGCTTGGGACAGGGAATAACCTACGAGCAGTACTTC
CASSLGQGITYEQYF
>.|TRBD1|TRBJ2-3|TRBV7-3
TGTGCCAGCAGCGTAACAGGGGTGTATACAGATACGCAGTATTTT
CASSVTGVYTDTQYF
>.|TRBD2|TRBJ2-3|TRBV6-1
TGTGCCAGCAGTGAAGCAAGACTAGCGGGAGATGCGCGATTTCCCACAGATACGCAGTATTTT
CASSEARLAGDARFPTDTQYF
>.|.|TRBJ2-3|TRBV5-1
TGCGCCAGCAGCTTTTCCAGAGATACGCAGTATTTT
CASSFSRDTQYF
>.|TRBD1|TRBJ2-7|TRBV7-9
TGTGCCAGCACCCGTAACAGGGGGGACTACGAGCAGTACTTC
CASTRNRGDYEQYF
>.|TRBD1|TRBJ1-2|TRBV5-1
TGCGCCAGCAGCCCGGGACAGACCTTAAACTATGGCTACACCTTC
CASSPGQTLNYGYTF
>.|TRBD2|TRBJ2-5|TRBV5-6
TGTGCCAGCAGCCCTGCGGTTCGGGGGGGTGAGACCCAGTACTTC
CASSPAVRGGETQYF
>few|TRBD1|TRBJ1-1|TRBV9
TGTGCCAGCAGCGACCACAGGGGTGGTGAAGCTTTCTTT
CASSDHRGGEAFF
>once|.|TRBJ1-1|TRBV28
TGTGCCAGCAGTCGCTCCGGGATTCAGAGGAATTCTGAAGCTTTCTTT
CASSRSGIQRNSEAFF
>.|TRBD2|TRBJ2-7|TRBV18
TGTGCCAGCTCACCAGCGACTAGCGGGAGAGGCGAGCAGTACTTC
CASSPATSGRGEQYF
>.|.|TRBJ1-1|TRBV6-5
TGTGCCAGCAGCCATCGAGATTTCACTGAAGCTTTCTTT
CASSHRDFTEAFF
>.|TRBD2|TRBJ2-1|TRBV18
TGTGCCAGCTCACCATGGGCTAGCGGAGACAATGAGCAGTTCTTC
CASSPWASGDNEQFF
>few|TRBD1|TRBJ1-1|TRBV7-8
TGTGCCAGCAGCGGGGGGACAGGGGGACCGAACACTGAAGCTTTCTTT
CASSGGTGGPNTEAFF
>.|TRBD1|TRBJ2-7|TRBV7-6
TGTGCCAGCAGCTTAGTCCAGGGGGCAGCCGAGCAGTACTTC
CASSLVQGAAEQYF
>.|TRBD2|TRBJ2-7|TRBV5-4
TGTGCCAGCAGCTTGGTCACTAGCGGGAAGAAAGAGCAGTACTTC
CASSLVTSGKKEQYF
>.|TRBD1|TRBJ2-7|TRBV28
TGTGCCAGCAGTTACCCAAGGGACAGGGGCTCCTACGAGCAGTACTTC
CASSYPRDRGSYEQYF
>.|.|TRBJ2-7|TRBV21-1
TGTGCCAGCAGGGAGGACCCGGAGCGATACTACGAGCAGTACTTC
CASREDPERYYEQYF
>.|TRBD1|TRBJ2-1|TRBV4-3
TGCGCCAGCAGCCAAGATAGGGACAGGGGGAATGAGCAGTTCTTC
CASSQDRDRGNEQFF
>.|TRBD2|TRBJ2-1|TRBV6-4
TGTGCCAGCAGTTTTAGCGGGAGGAACAATGAGCAGTTCTTC
CASSFSGRNNEQFF
>once|TRBD2|TRBJ2-7|TRBV25-1
TGTGCCAGCAGTGAATATGGCGGGAGGAACTCCTACGAGCAGTACTTC
CASSEYGGRNSYEQYF
>.|.|TRBJ2-7|TRBV15
TGTGCCACCAGCAGAACTACTAGCTTTTCCCACGAGCAGTACTTC
CATSRTTSFSHEQYF
>.|.|TRBJ2-2|TRBV10-3
TGTGCCATCAGTGCACAGGTGAACACCGGGGAGCTGTTTTTT
CAISAQVNTGELFF